These 31 T cell receptor beta chains were sequenced from one sample in a study of CD8+CD57+ T cells in acquired aplastic anemia. Patients who underwent sequencing had shown CD8+CD57+ cell expansion by flow cytometry. Genomic DNA provided the template from which TCR beta VDJ and CDR3 profiles were obtained. MiXCR, applied by TCRdb to the reads, yields one record per CDR3 protein. The sample holds roughly 250,000 distinct CDR3 sequences, around 82% seen once. Source material: sorted CD4+, CD8+, or CD8+CD57+ T cells (not recorded which) from PBMCs. The receptor source for this set is a human donor with aplastic anemia.

CDR3 sequence (DNA): TGTGCCACCTGGGCAGGGGACACCGAGAAGCTGTTTTTT. Residues: CATWAGDTEKLFF. The chain carries TRBV2 and TRBJ2-2; tentatively, D is TRBD1 (6 bases). The germline V gene encodes CDR1 SNHLY and CDR2 FYNNEI. Trimming shortened V by 10 bases and J by 12 bases, and 21 bases separated the two germline ends. CDR3 length: 13 amino acids.

On this clonotype: The CDR3 carries no conserved terminal phenylalanine or tryptophan, so it likely arises from a read error. This chain uses TRBV7-9 with TRBJ2-7; D call uncertain. Germline V gene data show CDR1 as SEHNR and CDR2 as FQNEAQ (reference sequence). The CDR3 sequence is 13 residues long. The CDR3 DNA reads as TGTGCCACCAGCAGAGATCAGACCTACGAGCAGTACGGC. Encoded protein: CATSRDQTYEQYG.

The chain combines TRBV7-8 with TRBJ1-1, with 9 nucleotides matching TRBD1. The V and J ends lost 1 base and 11 bases, in that order; junction bases with no gene match: 11. The CDR3 totals 15 residues. Germline V gene lookup returns CDR1 SGHVS and CDR2 FQNEAQ. The CDR3 sequence is CASSLDLTGGATAFF. In DNA form, the CDR3 reads TGTGCCAGCAGCTTAGATCTGACAGGGGGAGCTACCGCTTTCTTT. The entire variable domain, with the rest obtained from reference TRBV7-8 and TRBJ1-1, is as follows: GAGVSQSPRYKVAKRGQDVALRCDPISGHVSLFWYQQALGQGPEFLTYFQNEAQLDKSGLPSDRFFAERPEGSVSTLKIQRTQQEDSAVYLCASSLDLTGGATAFFGQGTRLTVV.

The CDR3 loop is CASSFGPGATTVSYEQYV. DNA for the CDR3: TGTGCCAGCAGCTTTGGTCCAGGCGCGACAACCGTTTCCTACGAGCAGTACGTC. The J gene is TRBJ2-7, the V gene TRBV7-4; no clear D gene. V dropped 3 bases and J dropped 1 base, with 22 bases sitting between them. The germline gives CDR1 SGHVT, CDR2 SQSDAQ. The CDR3 is made up of 18 amino acids.

This clonotype is a singleton in its sample. The rearrangement links TRBV14 to TRBJ1-6; D perhaps matches TRBD1 (5 bases). This CDR3 region has 15 residues. The V gene's germline CDR1 is SGHDN and CDR2 FVKESK. V lost 0 bases and J lost 9, with 12 bases in between. The CDR3 loop is CASSQDWTRTSPLHF. CDR3 coding DNA: TGTGCCAGCAGCCAAGACTGGACACGGACTTCACCCCTCCACTTT. The full variable domain, its missing parts supplied by reference TRBV14 and TRBJ1-6, is EAGVTQFPSHSVIEKGQTVTLRCDPISGHDNLYWYRRVMGKEIKFLLHFVKESKQDESGMPNNRFLAERTGGTYSTLKVQPAELEDSGVYFCASSQDWTRTSPLHFGNGTRLTVT.

The count of this clonotype is one. The chain is built from TRBV7-6 and TRBJ2-3, with D unresolved. V was clipped by 6 bases and J by 8 bases, with 18 bases between them. Germline CDR1 SGHVS, CDR2 FNYEAQ. The CDR3 has 14 amino acids. The CDR3 DNA reads TGTGCCAGCAGTTCTCCTGAGTTGCGCGGTACGCAGTATTTT. This sequence encodes CASSSPELRGTQYF.

On this clonotype itself: Relative to the germline gene, one junction end is altered; a read error may explain this. This chain uses TRBV7-9 with TRBJ2-3, with D perhaps matching TRBD2 (6 bases). CDR1 and CDR2 from the germline V gene are SEHNR and FQNEAQ (reference sequence). The length of the CDR3 is 14 residues. DNA for the CDR3: TGTGCCAGCAGCTTAGCGGGAGGCCCCGGGGCGCACTTTTTT. Its translation is CASSLAGGPGAHFF.

This chain joins TRBV7-9 and TRBJ1-2, with D hard to call. Germline V gives CDR1 SEHNR, CDR2 FQNEAQ (reference sequence). Trimming took off 1 base at V and 6 bases at J, with 9 bases between the two ends. The CDR3 has 13 residues. The CDR3 sequence: CASSLVGGNGYTF. The CDR3 region has the DNA TGTGCCAGCAGCTTAGTAGGCGGGAATGGCTACACCTTC.

Points on this clonotype: At one end, the junction sequence differs from germline, possibly due to a read error. V is TRBV7-2 and J is TRBJ2-3; D is unresolved. The CDR3 contains 14 residues. The V gene's germline CDR1 is SGHTA and CDR2 FQGNSA. The CDR3 DNA is TGTGCCAGCAGCTTAGCGCTCCTACCCGATGAGCAGTACTTT. This translates into CASSLALLPDEQYF.

This chain joins TRBV7-9 and TRBJ2-7; 8 bases are shared with TRBD2. CDR1 and CDR2 (germline): SEHNR, FQNEAQ (reference sequence). V shed 6 bases and J 0 bases; nucleotides not matched to a gene: 7. The CDR3 has 15 residues. The chain's CDR3 is CASRGTSGSSYEQYF. CDR3 nucleotides: TGTGCCAGCAGGGGTACTAGCGGTAGCTCCTACGAGCAGTACTTC.

Comments on this clonotype: The missing conserved phenylalanine or tryptophan at the end of this CDR3 makes a read error likely. The DNA is left out, because the CDR3 cannot be placed on it with certainty; the CDR3 is given as TCRdb lists it. J is TRBJ2-1 and V is TRBV2; TRBD1, as called in the table, went unchecked against the DNA. The CDR3 numbers 16 amino acids, ends counted. Per the germline V gene, CDR1 is SNHLY and CDR2 is FYNNEI. The CDR3 loop is CASSQGGTDTQDEEPG.

The J gene is TRBJ2-7, the V gene TRBV11-2, with 11 bases fitting TRBD1. The V segment lost 5 bases and the J segment 9 bases; nucleotides outside the gene matches: 15. Germline-derived CDR1 and CDR2 are SGHAT and FQNNGV. This CDR3 region has 16 residues. The CDR3 reads CASSVDRGRSADTQYV. The CDR3 nucleotides are TGTGCCAGCAGCGTGGACAGGGGGCGTTCTGCAGATACGCAGTACGTC.

The V and J genes are TRBV2 and TRBJ1-6; maybe TRBD1 (6 bases). Trimming took off 7 bases at V and 3 bases at J, with 13 bases between the two ends. From germline, CDR1 is SNHLY and CDR2 FYNNEI. The CDR3 runs to 15 residues. CDR3 sequence reads: CASIRTEIYNSPLHF. The CDR3 DNA reads TGTGCCAGCATCCGGACAGAGATCTATAATTCACCCCTCCACTTT.

The gene calls are TRBV7-6 and TRBJ2-3, with TRBD1 matching over 7 bases. CDR3 length: 15 residues. Trimming at V came to 6 bases and at J to 15 bases, leaving 21 bases not matched to a gene. Per germline, CDR1 SGHVS and CDR2 FNYEAQ. The CDR3 DNA is TGTGCCAGCAGTTCGGACAGGTCACTTTCACACCTCCACTATTTT. Its protein product is CASSSDRSLSHLHYF.

This chain uses TRBV2 with TRBJ2-3; no definite D call. From germline, CDR1 is SNHLY and CDR2 FYNNEI. This CDR3 has 12 residues. CDR3 loop: CSSSVGTDTQYF. Here the CDR3 DNA reads TGTAGCAGCAGCGTAGGGACAGATACGCAGTATTTT.

V usage is TRBV4-3 and J usage is TRBJ1-5, with no clear D. There are 14 residues in the CDR3. V lost 11 bases to trimming and J lost 0 bases, with 14 bases between them. Germline assignment: CDR1 LGHNA and CDR2 YSLEER. CDR3 residues: CAFSESYSNQPQHF. The DNA of the CDR3 is TGCGCCTTCAGTGAGTCGTATAGCAATCAGCCCCAGCATTTT.

This sequence joins TRBV4-3 and TRBJ1-6; D perhaps matches TRBD1 (6 bases). Per germline, CDR1 LGHNA and CDR2 YSLEER. CDR3 length equals 14 residues. The ends were cut back, 1 base at V and 11 bases at J, with 12 bases in the middle. CDR3 sequence reads: CASSQGTDVAPLHF. DNA for the CDR3: TGCGCCAGCAGCCAAGGGACAGACGTGGCACCCCTCCACTTT.

The table lists this clonotype with a count of one. This chain connects TRBV4-3 to TRBJ2-7; D not certain. V lost 1 base to trimming and J lost 2 bases, with 12 bases between them. In germline, CDR1 is LGHNA, CDR2 YSLEER. The CDR3 has 15 residues. The CDR3 region has the DNA TGCGCCAGCAGCCAAGCGGTAACGGGTCCCTACGAGCAGTACTTC. Its translation is CASSQAVTGPYEQYF.

The J gene is TRBJ1-1, the V gene TRBV7-2; no clear D gene. The V and J ends lost 0 bases and 13 bases respectively, with 21 bases between them. In germline, CDR1 is SGHTA, CDR2 FQGNSA. CDR3 size: 15 residues. CDR3 coding DNA: TGTGCCAGCAGCTTAGCGCGGGCTCGCGATACGCAGTATTTCTTT. It specifies CASSLARARDTQYFF.

The chain employs TRBV5-1 and TRBJ1-2, with TRBD1 matching over 8 bases. Losses at the gene ends were 4 bases for V and 5 bases for J; bases not matched to a gene: 13. The CDR3 runs 16 residues. In germline, CDR1 is SGHRS, CDR2 YFSETQ. CDR3 region: CASSPRQGSPVYGYTF. The DNA for the CDR3 is TGCGCCAGCAGCCCTCGACAGGGGAGCCCCGTATATGGCTACACCTTC.

V and J are TRBV5-1 and TRBJ2-7, with TRBD1 identical over 12 bases. The germline gives CDR1 SGHRS, CDR2 YFSETQ. The CDR3 length is 16 residues. The J segment lost 5 bases and the V segment lost 0 bases, leaving 6 bases of the junction unmatched. CDR3 loop: CASSLGDRGQINEQYF. The CDR3 DNA follows: TGCGCCAGCAGCTTGGGGGACAGGGGGCAGATAAACGAGCAGTACTTC.

Regarding this clonotype: Because the CDR3 is missing its conserved closing phenylalanine or tryptophan, this is likely a read error. The chain has TRBV9 and TRBJ1-2; D might be TRBD1 (5 bases). The germline CDR1 and CDR2 sequences are SGDLS and YYNGEE. This CDR3 has 16 residues. Trimming removed 3 bases from V and 9 bases from J, with 24 bases in between. CDR3 in amino acids: CASSGGDRQGGNSYTL. CDR3 nucleotide sequence: TGTGCCAGCAGCGGGGGGGACCGCCAGGGAGGAAACAGCTACACCCTC.

This clonotype has more than one count but fewer than ten. J is TRBJ2-3 and V is TRBV7-6; tentatively, D is TRBD2 (6 bases). The CDR3 runs to 15 residues. V was cut by 7 bases and J by 15 bases, with 29 bases left in between. CDR1 and CDR2 from the germline V gene are SGHVS and FNYEAQ. CDR3 in amino acids: CASTLRRVPSGANYF. CDR3 DNA sequence: TGTGCCAGCACCCTACGGAGGGTCCCCTCTGGGGCCAACTATTTT. Using reference TRBV7-6 and TRBJ2-3 for the parts outside the CDR3, the full variable domain is GAGVSQSPRYKVTKRGQDVALRCDPISGHVSLYWYRQALGQGPEFLTYFNYEAQQDKSGLPNDRFSAERPEGSISTLTIQRTEQRDSAMYRCASTLRRVPSGANYFGPGTRLTVL.

As concerns this clonotype: The missing conserved phenylalanine or tryptophan at the end of this CDR3 makes a read error likely. The DNA is left out, because the CDR3 cannot be placed on it with certainty; the CDR3 is given as TCRdb lists it. The V call is TRBV7-9, the J call TRBJ2-1; the table gives TRBD2 as D, unverified against the DNA. The CDR3 is 13 amino acids in total, end residues counted. CDR1 and CDR2 from the germline V gene are SEHNR and FQNEAQ (reference sequence). CDR3 region: CASRGEGMSSYEQ.

The J gene is TRBJ1-1, the V gene TRBV15, with D hard to call. This CDR3 contains 14 residues. CDR1 LNHNV and CDR2 YYDKDF come from the germline V gene (reference sequence). The germline V and J ends were trimmed by 1 base and 14 bases, with 20 bases remaining between them. CDR3 loop: CATSRGSEQEAQFF. In nucleotides, the CDR3 is TGTGCCACCAGCAGAGGCAGCGAGCAAGAGGCCCAGTTCTTT.

The chain uses TRBV7-2 and TRBJ1-4, with D unclear. Looked up from germline, CDR1 is SGHTA and CDR2 is FQGNSA. V was pared by 0 bases and J by 16 bases, with 18 bases between. This CDR3 has 14 amino acids. This chain's CDR3 is CASSLASAPETQFF. CDR3 DNA: TGTGCCAGCAGCTTAGCGTCAGCTCCCGAAACGCAGTTTTTT.

The CDR3 region has the DNA TGTGCCAGCAGCTTACCGGCAGACGGCGATGCGCTTTCCTACGAGCAGTACGTC. Translated: CASSLPADGDALSYEQYV. The gene calls are TRBV7-8 and TRBJ2-7; no reliable D call. Trimming removed 2 bases at V and 1 base at J, with 21 bases between. Germline V gene sequence: CDR1 SGHVS, CDR2 FQNEAQ. The CDR3 is 18 residues long.

In this sample, this clonotype turned up a few times. V usage is TRBV11-1 and J usage is TRBJ2-5; D perhaps matches TRBD1 (5 bases). V was trimmed by 5 bases and J by 1 base, leaving 11 bases between them. The CDR3 spans 14 residues. Germline CDR1 SGHAT, CDR2 FQDESV (reference sequence). In nucleotides, the CDR3 is TGTGCCAGCAGCAGGGGCTCGACCCAAGAGACCCAGTACTTC. Protein sequence: CASSRGSTQETQYF.

The V call is TRBV11-2, the J call TRBJ1-5; unclear D gene. The CDR3 sequence is 13 residues long. Trimming removed 5 bases from V and 6 bases from J, with 11 bases in between. CDR1 and CDR2 from the germline V gene are SGHAT and FQNNGV. In DNA, the CDR3 is TGTGCCAGCAGCCTAAATCGGACTCAGCCCCAGCATTTT. Residues: CASSLNRTQPQHF. The full variable domain, its missing parts supplied by reference TRBV11-2 and TRBJ1-5, is EAGVAQSPRYKIIEKRQSVAFWCNPISGHATLYWYQQILGQGPKLLIQFQNNGVVDDSQLPKDRFSAERLKGVDSTLKIQPAKLEDSAVYLCASSLNRTQPQHFGDGTRLSIL.

This clonotype has only a few counts. The chain recombines TRBV2 with TRBJ2-2; 9 bases fit TRBD1. V trimming: 6 bases; J trimming: 1 base; junction bases outside the gene matches: 6. In germline, CDR1 is SNHLY, CDR2 FYNNEI. The CDR3 extends over 16 amino acids. The CDR3 sequence: CASRLTGQGNTGELFF. CDR3 nucleotide sequence: TGTGCCAGCAGATTGACGGGACAGGGGAACACCGGGGAGCTGTTTTTT.

There are a few counts of this clonotype. The chain links TRBV11-2 to TRBJ1-6; no definite D call. V was pared by 3 bases and J by 8 bases, with 5 bases between. This CDR3 spans 12 amino acids. From germline, CDR1 is SGHAT and CDR2 FQNNGV. The DNA of the CDR3 is TGTGCCAGCAGCTTTATTGATTCACCCCTCCACTTT. Protein: CASSFIDSPLHF. Full variable domain (outside the CDR3, taken from reference TRBV11-2 and TRBJ1-6): EAGVAQSPRYKIIEKRQSVAFWCNPISGHATLYWYQQILGQGPKLLIQFQNNGVVDDSQLPKDRFSAERLKGVDSTLKIQPAKLEDSAVYLCASSFIDSPLHFGNGTRLTVT.